The entry below describes one TCR beta chain. The antigen is unknown. With baseline, cycle 4 day 1, and cycle 7 day 1 as timepoints, blood was sampled. The entry originates in a study of OX40 agonist ivuxolimab in advanced cancers. The assay was immunoSEQ multiplex PCR, and TCRdb's table has in-frame clones only and misses some. Of 46,000 or so clones in the sample, approximately 88% were seen once. The germline CDR1 and CDR2 sequences are SGHAT and FQDESV (reference sequence). The CDR3 spans 14 residues. With 4 bases removed from V and 3 bases from J, the gap between germline ends came to 13 bases. Study outcomes and limitations: Relative to CD4+, CD8+ T cells held more expanded clones on average. Some nonresponders additionally presented with little normalized T-cell clonal expansion.

The V gene is TRBV11-1, the J gene TRBJ2-7; weak D call: TRBD2 (7 bases). Sequencing was performed on CD4+ or CD8+ T cells sorted from blood, taken in a trial of the OX40 agonist ivuxolimab. This sequence originates from an adult with an advanced solid tumor such as melanoma, head and neck, liver or kidney cancer. CDR3 loop: CASSWGGQDYEQYF. The CDR3 DNA is TGTGCCAGCAGCTGGGGGGGGCAGGACTACGAGCAGTACTTC.